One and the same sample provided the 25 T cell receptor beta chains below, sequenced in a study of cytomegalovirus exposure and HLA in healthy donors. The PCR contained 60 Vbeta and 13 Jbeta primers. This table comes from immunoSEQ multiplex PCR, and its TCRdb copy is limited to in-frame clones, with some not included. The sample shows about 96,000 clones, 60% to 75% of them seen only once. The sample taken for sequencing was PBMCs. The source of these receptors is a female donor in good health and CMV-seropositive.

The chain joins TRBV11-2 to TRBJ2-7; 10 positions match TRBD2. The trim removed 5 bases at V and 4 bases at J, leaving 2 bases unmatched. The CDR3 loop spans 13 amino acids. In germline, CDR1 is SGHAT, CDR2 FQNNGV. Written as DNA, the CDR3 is TGTGCCAGCAGCGCTAGCGGGAGATACGAGCAGTACTTC. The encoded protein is CASSASGRYEQYF.

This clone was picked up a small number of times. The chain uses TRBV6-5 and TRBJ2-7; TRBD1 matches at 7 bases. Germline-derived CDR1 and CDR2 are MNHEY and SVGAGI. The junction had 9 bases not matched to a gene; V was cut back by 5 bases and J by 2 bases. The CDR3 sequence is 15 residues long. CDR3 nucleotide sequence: TGTGCCAGCAGTCCCGAACAGGGGAGCACCTACGAGCAGTACTTC. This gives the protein CASSPEQGSTYEQYF.

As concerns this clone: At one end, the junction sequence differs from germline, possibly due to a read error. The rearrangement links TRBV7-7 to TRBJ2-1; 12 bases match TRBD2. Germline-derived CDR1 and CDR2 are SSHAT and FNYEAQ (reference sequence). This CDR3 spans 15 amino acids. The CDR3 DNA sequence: TGTGCTAGCAGCTTAGCTAGCGGGGGGGCTAGTGAGCAGTTCTTC. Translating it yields CASSLASGGASEQFF.

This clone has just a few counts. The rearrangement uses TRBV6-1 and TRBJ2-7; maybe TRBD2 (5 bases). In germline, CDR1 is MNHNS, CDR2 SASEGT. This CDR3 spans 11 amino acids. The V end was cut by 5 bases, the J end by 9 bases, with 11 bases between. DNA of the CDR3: TGTGCCAGCAGTTCTTACCGGGGGCAGTACTTC. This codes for CASSSYRGQYF.

The CDR3 DNA reads TGTGCCAGCAGTTTCGCCAGGGGCACAGATACGCAGTATTTT. Translating gives CASSFARGTDTQYF. The chain uses TRBV28 and TRBJ2-3, with D possibly being TRBD1 (5 bases). Germline CDR1 reads MDHEN; CDR2 reads SYDVKM. The length of the CDR3 is 14 residues. Between the trimmed V and J ends, which lost 3 bases and 1 base, there was a span of 8 bases.

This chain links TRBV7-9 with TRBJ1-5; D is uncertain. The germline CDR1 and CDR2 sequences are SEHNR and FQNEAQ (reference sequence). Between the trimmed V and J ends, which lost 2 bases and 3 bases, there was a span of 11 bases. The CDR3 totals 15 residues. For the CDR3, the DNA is TGTGCCAGCAGCTTAATCGGCGGCCCCAATCAGCCCCAGCATTTT. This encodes CASSLIGGPNQPQHF.

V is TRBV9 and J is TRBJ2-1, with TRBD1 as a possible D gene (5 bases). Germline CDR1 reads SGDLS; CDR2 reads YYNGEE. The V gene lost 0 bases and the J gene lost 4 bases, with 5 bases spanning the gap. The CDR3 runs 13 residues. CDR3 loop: CASSVDRYNEQFF. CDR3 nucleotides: TGTGCCAGCAGCGTAGACAGGTACAATGAGCAGTTCTTC.

The CDR3 bases are TGCAGCGTTGAAGATCCACAGGGGGCTCTAGAAGGGGTCGGGGAGCTGTTTTTT. It yields the protein CSVEDPQGALEGVGELFF. V gene TRBV29-1 combines with J gene TRBJ2-2, with 9 nucleotides matching TRBD1. Per the germline V gene, CDR1 is SQVTM and CDR2 is ANQGSEA. The CDR3 extends over 18 amino acids. V lost 0 bases to trimming and J lost 7 bases; unmatched junction nucleotides: 15.

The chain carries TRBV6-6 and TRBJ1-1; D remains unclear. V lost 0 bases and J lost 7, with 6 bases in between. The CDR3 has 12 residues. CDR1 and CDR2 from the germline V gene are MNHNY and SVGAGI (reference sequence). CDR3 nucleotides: TGTGCCAGCAGTTACTCGAGGAATGAAGCTTTCTTT. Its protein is CASSYSRNEAFF.

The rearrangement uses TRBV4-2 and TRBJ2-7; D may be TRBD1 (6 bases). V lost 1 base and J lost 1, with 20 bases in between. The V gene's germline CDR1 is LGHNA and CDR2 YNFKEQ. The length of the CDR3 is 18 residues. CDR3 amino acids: CASSQGSDSRPISYEQYF. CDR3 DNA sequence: TGTGCCAGCAGCCAAGGATCGGACAGTCGCCCCATATCCTACGAGCAGTACTTC.

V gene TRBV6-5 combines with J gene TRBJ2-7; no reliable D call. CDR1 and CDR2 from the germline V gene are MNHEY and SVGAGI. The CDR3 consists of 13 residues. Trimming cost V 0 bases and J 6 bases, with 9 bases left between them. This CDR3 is CASSYSRNLEQYF. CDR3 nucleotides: TGTGCCAGCAGTTACTCGCGTAACCTCGAGCAGTACTTC.

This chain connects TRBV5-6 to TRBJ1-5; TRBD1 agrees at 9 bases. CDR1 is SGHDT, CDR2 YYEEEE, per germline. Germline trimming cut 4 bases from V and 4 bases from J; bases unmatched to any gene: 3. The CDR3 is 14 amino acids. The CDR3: CASSQDRGNQPQHF. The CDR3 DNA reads TGTGCCAGCAGCCAGGACAGGGGAAATCAGCCCCAGCATTTT.

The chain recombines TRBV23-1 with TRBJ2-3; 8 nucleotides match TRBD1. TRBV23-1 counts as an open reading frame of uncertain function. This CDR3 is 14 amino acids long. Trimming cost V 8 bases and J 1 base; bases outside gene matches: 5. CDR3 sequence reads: CASAGGRGTDTQYF. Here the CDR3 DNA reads TGCGCCAGCGCAGGGGGCAGGGGCACAGATACGCAGTATTTT.

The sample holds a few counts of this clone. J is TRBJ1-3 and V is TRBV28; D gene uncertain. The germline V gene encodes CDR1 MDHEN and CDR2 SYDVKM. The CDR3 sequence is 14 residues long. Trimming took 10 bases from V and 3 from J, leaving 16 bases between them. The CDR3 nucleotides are TGTGCCATAAGCCAACCGGAGAATGGAAACACCATATATTTT. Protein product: CAISQPENGNTIYF.

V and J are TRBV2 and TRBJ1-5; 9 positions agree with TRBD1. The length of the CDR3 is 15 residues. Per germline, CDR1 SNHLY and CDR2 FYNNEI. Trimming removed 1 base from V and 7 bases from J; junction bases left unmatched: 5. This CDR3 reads CASSEEQGARQPQHF. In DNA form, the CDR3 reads TGTGCCAGCAGTGAAGAACAGGGGGCTAGACAGCCCCAGCATTTT.

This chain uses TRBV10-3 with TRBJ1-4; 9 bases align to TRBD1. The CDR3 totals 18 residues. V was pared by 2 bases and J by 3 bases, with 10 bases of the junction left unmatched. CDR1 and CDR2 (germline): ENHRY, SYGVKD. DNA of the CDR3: TGTGCCATCAGTGAGGCCCCACAGGGGGCTCCCCCTAATGAAAAACTGTTTTTT. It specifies CAISEAPQGAPPNEKLFF.

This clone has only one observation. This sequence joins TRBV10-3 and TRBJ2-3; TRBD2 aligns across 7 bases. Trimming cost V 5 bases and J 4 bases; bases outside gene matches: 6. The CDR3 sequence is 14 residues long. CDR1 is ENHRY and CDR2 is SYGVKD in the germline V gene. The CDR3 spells CAISWAGAPDTQYF. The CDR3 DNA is TGTGCCATCAGTTGGGCGGGAGCCCCAGATACGCAGTATTTT.

The CDR3 reads CAISYGLEGEQFF. The CDR3 bases are TGTGCCATCAGTTATGGGTTGGAGGGTGAGCAGTTCTTC. The chain employs TRBV10-3 and TRBJ2-1; D is possibly TRBD2 (6 bases). The CDR3 is 13 residues long. Trimming removed 5 bases from V and 9 bases from J, with 14 bases in between. The germline V gene encodes CDR1 ENHRY and CDR2 SYGVKD.

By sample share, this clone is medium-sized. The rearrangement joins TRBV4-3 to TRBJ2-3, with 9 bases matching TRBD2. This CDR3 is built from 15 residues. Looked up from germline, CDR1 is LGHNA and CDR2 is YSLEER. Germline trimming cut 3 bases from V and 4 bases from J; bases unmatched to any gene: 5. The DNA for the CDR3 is TGCGCCAGCAGCCAGGGGCGGGGGGGCGCAGATACGCAGTATTTT. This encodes CASSQGRGGADTQYF.

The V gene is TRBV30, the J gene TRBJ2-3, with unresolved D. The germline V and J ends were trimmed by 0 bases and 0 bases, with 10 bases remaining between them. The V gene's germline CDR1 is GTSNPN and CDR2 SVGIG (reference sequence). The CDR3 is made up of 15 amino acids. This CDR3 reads CAWSVYTASTDTQYF. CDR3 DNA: TGTGCCTGGAGTGTATATACAGCTAGCACAGATACGCAGTATTTT. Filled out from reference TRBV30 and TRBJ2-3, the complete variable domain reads SQTIHQWPATLVQPVGSPLSLECTVEGTSNPNLYWYRQAAGRGLQLLFYSVGIGQISSEVPQNLSASRPQDRQFILSSKKLLLSDSGFYLCAWSVYTASTDTQYFGPGTRLTVL.

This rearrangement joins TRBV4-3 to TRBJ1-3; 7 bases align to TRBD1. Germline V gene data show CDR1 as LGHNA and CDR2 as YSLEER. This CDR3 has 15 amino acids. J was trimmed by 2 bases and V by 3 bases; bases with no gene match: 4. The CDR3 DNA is TGCGCCAGCAGCCATCTCGACAGGGCTGGAAACACCATATATTTT. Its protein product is CASSHLDRAGNTIYF.

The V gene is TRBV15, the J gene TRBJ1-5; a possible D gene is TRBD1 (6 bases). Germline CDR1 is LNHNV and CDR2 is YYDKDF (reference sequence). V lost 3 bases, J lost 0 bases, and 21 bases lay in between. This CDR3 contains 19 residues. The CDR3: CATSSLRGVGHISNQPQHF. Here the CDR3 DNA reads TGTGCCACCAGCAGCCTTCGGGGAGTGGGACATATTAGCAATCAGCCCCAGCATTTT.

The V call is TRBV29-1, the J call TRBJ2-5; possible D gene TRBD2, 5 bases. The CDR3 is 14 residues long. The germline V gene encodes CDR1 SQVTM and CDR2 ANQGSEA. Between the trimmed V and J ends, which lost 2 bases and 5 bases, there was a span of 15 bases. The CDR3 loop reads CSVEKASGGETQYF. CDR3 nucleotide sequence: TGCAGCGTTGAAAAAGCCAGCGGTGGGGAGACCCAGTACTTC.

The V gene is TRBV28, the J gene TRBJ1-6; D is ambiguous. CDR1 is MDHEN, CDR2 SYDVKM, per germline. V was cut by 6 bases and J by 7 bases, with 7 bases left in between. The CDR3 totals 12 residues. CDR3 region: CASRAPNSPLHF. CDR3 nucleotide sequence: TGTGCCAGCAGGGCACCAAATTCACCCCTCCACTTT. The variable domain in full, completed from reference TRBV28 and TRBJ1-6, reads DVKVTQSSRYLVKRTGEKVFLECVQDMDHENMFWYRQDPGLGLRLIYFSYDVKMKEKGDIPEGYSVSREKKERFSLILESASTNQTSMYLCASRAPNSPLHFGNGTRLTVT.

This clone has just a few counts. The CDR3 DNA reads TGTGCCAGCAGCTTAGGACAGGTGGGGGAAGAGACCCAGTACTTC. Protein: CASSLGQVGEETQYF. The V and J genes are TRBV11-2 and TRBJ2-5; possible D gene TRBD1, 6 bases. Deletions cut 1 base from V and 3 bases from J, with 12 bases between. The germline gives CDR1 SGHAT, CDR2 FQNNGV. CDR3 length: 15 amino acids.